This T cell receptor (beta chain) came from a study of blood T cell repertoires in COVID-19. Across the study: COVID-19 samples from acute and convalescent phases originated in the United States, Italy and Spain. The analysed material was cDNA or gDNA that came from T cells, B-cell-depleted T cells, or PBMCs.

The germline CDR1 and CDR2 sequences are MNHEY and SVGAGI. CDR3 length equals 13 residues. The V and J ends lost 3 bases and 1 base respectively, with 6 bases between them. In the authors' workflow: For nucleated cells, counts were estimated from reference gene primer amplification. Here immunoSEQ multiplex PCR was the method, and the copy in TCRdb shows in-frame clones only, minus some. V, J and clone size are those of that table, while D and trimming were read from the DNA. The table lists over 75,000 clones, about 78% of them singletons, with nearly 9% in the top ten. Sequenced material: peripheral blood. The rearrangement links TRBV6-5 to TRBJ1-1; no definite D call. The sequence derives from a man in his fifties who had recovered from COVID-19. CDR3 sequence reads: CASSYAGNTEAFF. The CDR3 DNA follows: TGTGCCAGCAGTTATGCGGGGAACACTGAAGCTTTCTTT.